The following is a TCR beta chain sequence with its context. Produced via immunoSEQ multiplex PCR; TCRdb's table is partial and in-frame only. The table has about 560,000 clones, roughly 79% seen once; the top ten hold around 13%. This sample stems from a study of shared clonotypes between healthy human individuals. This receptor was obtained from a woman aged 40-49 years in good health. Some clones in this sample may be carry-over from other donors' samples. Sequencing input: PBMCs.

The CDR3 bases are TGTGCCAGCAGTTTAAGAGAGGAGATTGGCTACACCTTC. Translating it yields CASSLREEIGYTF. V gene TRBV28 combines with J gene TRBJ1-2, with no clear D. Germline-derived CDR1 and CDR2 are MDHEN and SYDVKM. The CDR3 sequence is 13 residues long. V gave up 2 bases and J gave up 7 bases, with 11 bases separating them.